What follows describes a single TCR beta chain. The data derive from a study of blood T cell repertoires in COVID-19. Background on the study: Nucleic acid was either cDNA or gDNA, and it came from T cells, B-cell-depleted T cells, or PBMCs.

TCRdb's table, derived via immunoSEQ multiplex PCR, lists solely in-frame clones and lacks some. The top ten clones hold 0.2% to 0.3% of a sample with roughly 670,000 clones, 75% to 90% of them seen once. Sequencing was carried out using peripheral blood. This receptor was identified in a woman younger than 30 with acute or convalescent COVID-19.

CDR3 sequence: CASSRTGSGYGYTF. In nucleotides, the CDR3 is TGTGCCAGCAGTAGGACAGGGTCGGGCTATGGCTACACCTTC. The chain recombines TRBV28 with TRBJ1-2, with 8 positions matching TRBD1. The V segment lost 5 bases and the J segment 4 bases; nucleotides outside the gene matches: 6. The germline V gene has CDR1 MDHEN and CDR2 SYDVKM. The CDR3 totals 14 residues.